This TCR beta chain is from a study of T-cell memory formation after mild COVID-19. Study-level background: TCR clusters were mostly confined to one donor each. Study outcomes and limitations: Contracting clones from day 15 to 85 had balanced CD4/CD8; later expanders favoured CD4+.

TCRalpha and TCRbeta libraries used 5'RACE with constant-segment primers and UMIs. TCRdb redid the calling of the 5' RACE reads with MiXCR, one entry per CDR3 protein. The sample consists of roughly 600,000 distinct CDR3 sequences, more than 15% of them appearing once. To note about this clonotype: Its target is not known.

V was cut by 3 bases and J by 3 bases, with 9 bases left in between. The CDR3 covers 13 residues. This chain connects TRBV12-3 or TRBV12-4 to TRBJ2-7; D is ambiguous. Sequencing was done on a sample of PBMCs or a T cell subset sorted from them (not recorded which). The sequence came from an adult woman who had mild COVID-19 (a few samples of this study predate the infection). Cell type and time point are not known. CDR3 sequence: CASSFDPGYEQYF. CDR3 nucleotide sequence: TGTGCCAGCAGTTTTGACCCAGGCTACGAGCAGTACTTC.